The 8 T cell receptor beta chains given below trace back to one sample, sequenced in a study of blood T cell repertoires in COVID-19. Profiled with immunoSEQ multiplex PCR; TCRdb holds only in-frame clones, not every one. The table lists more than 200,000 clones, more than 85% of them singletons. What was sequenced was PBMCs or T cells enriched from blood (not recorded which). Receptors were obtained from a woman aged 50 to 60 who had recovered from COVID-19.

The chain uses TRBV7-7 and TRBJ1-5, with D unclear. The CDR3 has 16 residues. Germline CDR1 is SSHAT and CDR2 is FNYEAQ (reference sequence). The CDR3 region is CARKPWSGYSNQPQHF. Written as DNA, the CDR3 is TGTGCTAGGAAGCCTTGGAGTGGATATAGCAATCAGCCCCAGCATTTT.

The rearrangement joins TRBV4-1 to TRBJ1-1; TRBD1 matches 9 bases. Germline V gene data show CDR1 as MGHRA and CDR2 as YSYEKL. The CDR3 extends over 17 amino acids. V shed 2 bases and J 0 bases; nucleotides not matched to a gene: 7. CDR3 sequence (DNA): TGCGCCAGCAGCCAAACAGGGGGCACACGTATGAACACTGAAGCTTTCTTT. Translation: CASSQTGGTRMNTEAFF.

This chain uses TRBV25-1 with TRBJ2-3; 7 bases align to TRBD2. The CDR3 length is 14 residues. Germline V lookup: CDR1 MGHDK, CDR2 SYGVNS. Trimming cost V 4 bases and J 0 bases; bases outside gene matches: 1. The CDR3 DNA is TGTGCCAGCAGTGGGGGACTAAGCACAGATACGCAGTATTTT. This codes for CASSGGLSTDTQYF.

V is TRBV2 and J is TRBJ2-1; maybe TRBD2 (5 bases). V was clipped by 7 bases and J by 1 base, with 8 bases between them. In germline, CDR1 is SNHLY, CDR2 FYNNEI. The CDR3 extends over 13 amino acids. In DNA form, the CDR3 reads TGTGCCAGCACGGCGGGTTCCTACAATGAGCAGTTCTTC. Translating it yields CASTAGSYNEQFF.

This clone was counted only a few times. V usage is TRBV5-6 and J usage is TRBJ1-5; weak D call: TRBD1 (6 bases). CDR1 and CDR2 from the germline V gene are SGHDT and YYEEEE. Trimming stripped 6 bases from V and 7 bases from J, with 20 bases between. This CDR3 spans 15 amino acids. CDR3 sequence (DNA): TGTGCCAGCACCTCCCGACGGGGGAGGGGGCAGCCCCAGCATTTT. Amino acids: CASTSRRGRGQPQHF.

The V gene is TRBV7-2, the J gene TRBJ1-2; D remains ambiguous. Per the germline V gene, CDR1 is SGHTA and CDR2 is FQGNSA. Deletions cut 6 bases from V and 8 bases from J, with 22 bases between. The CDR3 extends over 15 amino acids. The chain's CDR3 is CASRPGPQRSGGYTF. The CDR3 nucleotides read TGTGCCAGCAGACCCGGGCCACAAAGGTCGGGGGGCTACACCTTC.

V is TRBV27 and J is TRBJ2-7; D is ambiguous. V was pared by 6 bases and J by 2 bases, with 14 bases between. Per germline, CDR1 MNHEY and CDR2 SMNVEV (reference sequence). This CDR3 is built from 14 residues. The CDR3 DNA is TGTGCCAGCAGCCCTGGAGCCCCGCCCTACGAGCAGTACTTC. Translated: CASSPGAPPYEQYF.

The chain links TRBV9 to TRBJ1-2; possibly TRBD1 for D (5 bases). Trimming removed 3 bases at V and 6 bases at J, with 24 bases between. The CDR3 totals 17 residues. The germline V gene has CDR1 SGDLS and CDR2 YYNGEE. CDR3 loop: CASSAKSTVNLIDGYTF. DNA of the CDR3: TGTGCCAGCAGCGCCAAATCGACAGTTAACTTAATTGATGGCTACACCTTC. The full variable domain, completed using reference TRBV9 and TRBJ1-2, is DSGVTQTPKHLITATGQRVTLRCSPRSGDLSVYWYQQSLDQGLQFLIQYYNGEERAKGNILERFSAQQFPDLHSELNLSSLELGDSALYFCASSAKSTVNLIDGYTFGSGTRLTVV.